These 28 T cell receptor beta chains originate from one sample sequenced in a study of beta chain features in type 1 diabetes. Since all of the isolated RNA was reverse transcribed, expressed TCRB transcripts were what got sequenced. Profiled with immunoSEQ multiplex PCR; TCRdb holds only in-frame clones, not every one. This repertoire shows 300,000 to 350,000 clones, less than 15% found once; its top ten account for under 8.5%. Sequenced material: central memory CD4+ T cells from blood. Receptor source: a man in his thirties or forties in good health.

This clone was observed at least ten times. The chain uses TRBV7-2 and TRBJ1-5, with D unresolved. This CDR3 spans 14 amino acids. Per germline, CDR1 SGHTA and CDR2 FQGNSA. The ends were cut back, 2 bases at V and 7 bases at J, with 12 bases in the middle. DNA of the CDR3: TGTGCCAGCAGCTTAACGGATTTGAGGCAGCCCCAGCATTTT. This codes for CASSLTDLRQPQHF. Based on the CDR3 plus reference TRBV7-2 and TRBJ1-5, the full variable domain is GAGVSQSPSNKVTEKGKDVELRCDPISGHTALYWYRQSLGQGLEFLIYFQGNSAPDKSGLPSDRFSAERTGGSVSTLTIQRTQQEDSAVYLCASSLTDLRQPQHFGDGTRLSIL.

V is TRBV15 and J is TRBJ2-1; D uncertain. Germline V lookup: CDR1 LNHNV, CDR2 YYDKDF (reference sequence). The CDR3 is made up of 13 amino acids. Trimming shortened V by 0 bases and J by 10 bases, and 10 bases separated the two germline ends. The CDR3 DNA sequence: TGTGCCACCAGCAGAGATCTGGGAAGGGAGCAGTTCTTC. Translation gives CATSRDLGREQFF.

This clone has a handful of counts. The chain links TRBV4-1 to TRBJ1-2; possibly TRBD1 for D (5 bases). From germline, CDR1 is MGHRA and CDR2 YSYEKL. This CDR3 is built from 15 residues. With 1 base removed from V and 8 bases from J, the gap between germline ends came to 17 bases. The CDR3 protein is CASSQVGDPGGGYTF. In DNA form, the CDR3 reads TGCGCCAGCAGCCAAGTTGGGGACCCGGGGGGAGGCTACACCTTC.

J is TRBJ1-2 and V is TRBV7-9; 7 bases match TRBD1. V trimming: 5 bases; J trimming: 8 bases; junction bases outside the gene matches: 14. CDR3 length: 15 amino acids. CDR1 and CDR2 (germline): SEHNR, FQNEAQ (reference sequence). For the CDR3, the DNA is TGTGCCAGCAGCAGAGACAGGGACCGTGGGGAGGGCTACACCTTC. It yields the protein CASSRDRDRGEGYTF.

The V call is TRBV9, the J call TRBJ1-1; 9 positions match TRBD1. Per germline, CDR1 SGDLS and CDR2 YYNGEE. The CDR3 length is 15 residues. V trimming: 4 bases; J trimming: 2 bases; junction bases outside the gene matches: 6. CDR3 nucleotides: TGTGCCAGCAGCCTTAGGGACAGGGAAAACACTGAAGCTTTCTTT. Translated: CASSLRDRENTEAFF.

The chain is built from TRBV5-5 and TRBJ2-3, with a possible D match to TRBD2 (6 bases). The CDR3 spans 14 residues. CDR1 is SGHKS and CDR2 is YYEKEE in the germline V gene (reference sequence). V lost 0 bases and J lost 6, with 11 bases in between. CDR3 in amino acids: CASSLGASEDTQYF. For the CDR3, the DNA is TGTGCCAGCAGCTTGGGGGCTAGCGAGGATACGCAGTATTTT.

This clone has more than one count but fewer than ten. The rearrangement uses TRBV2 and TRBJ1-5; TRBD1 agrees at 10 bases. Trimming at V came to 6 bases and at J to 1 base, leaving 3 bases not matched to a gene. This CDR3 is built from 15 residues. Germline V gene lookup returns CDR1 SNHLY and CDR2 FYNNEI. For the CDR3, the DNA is TGTGCCAGCAGCGCGGACAGGGGGAGCAATCAGCCCCAGCATTTT. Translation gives CASSADRGSNQPQHF.

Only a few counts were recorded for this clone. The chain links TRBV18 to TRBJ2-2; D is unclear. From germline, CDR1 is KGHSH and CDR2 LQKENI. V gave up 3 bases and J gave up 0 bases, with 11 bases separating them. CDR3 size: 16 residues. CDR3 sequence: CASSPSPGANTGELFF. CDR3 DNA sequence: TGTGCCAGCTCACCGTCCCCCGGAGCGAACACCGGGGAGCTGTTTTTT.

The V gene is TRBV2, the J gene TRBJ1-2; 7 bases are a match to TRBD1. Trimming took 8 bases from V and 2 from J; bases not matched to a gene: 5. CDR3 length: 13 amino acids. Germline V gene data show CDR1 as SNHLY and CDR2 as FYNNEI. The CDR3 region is CASSGTENYGYTF. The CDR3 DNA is TGTGCCAGCTCCGGGACAGAGAACTATGGCTACACCTTC.

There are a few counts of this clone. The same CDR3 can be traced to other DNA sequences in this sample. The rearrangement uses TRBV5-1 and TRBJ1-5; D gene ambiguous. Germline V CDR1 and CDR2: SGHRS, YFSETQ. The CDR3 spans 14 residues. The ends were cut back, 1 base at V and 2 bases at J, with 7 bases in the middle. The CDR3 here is CASSLSGGNQPQHF. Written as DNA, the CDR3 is TGCGCCAGCAGCTTGTCTGGGGGCAATCAGCCCCAGCATTTT.

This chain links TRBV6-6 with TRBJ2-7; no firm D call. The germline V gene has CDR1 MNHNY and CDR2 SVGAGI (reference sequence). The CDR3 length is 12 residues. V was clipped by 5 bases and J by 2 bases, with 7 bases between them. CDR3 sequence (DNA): TGTGCCAGCAGTGACGGACCCTACGAGCAGTACTTC. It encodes CASSDGPYEQYF.

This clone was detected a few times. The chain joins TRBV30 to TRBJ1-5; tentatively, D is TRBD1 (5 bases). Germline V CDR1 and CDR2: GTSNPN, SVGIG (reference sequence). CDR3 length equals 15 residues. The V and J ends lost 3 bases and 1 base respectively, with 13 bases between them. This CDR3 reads CAWSVDSSSNQPQHF. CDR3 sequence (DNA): TGTGCCTGGAGCGTCGACAGTTCAAGCAATCAGCCCCAGCATTTT.

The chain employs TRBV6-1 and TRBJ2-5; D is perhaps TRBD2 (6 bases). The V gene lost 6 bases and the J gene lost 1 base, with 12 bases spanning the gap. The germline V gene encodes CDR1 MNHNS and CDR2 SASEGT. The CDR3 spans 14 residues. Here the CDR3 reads CASSEPGLQETQYF. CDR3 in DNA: TGTGCCAGCAGCGAGCCGGGACTCCAAGAGACCCAGTACTTC.

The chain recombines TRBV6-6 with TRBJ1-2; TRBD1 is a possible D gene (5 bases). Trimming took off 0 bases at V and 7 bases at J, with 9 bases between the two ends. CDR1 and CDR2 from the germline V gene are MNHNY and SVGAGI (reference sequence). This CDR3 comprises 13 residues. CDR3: CASSYSGTGGYTF. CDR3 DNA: TGTGCCAGCAGTTACTCGGGCACAGGTGGCTACACCTTC.

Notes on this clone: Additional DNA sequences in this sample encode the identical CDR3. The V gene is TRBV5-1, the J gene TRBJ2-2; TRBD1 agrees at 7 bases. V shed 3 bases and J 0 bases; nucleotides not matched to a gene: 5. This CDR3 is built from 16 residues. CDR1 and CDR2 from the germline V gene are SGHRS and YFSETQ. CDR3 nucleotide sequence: TGCGCCAGCAGCTCTAGGACAGGAGCGAACACCGGGGAGCTGTTTTTT. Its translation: CASSSRTGANTGELFF.

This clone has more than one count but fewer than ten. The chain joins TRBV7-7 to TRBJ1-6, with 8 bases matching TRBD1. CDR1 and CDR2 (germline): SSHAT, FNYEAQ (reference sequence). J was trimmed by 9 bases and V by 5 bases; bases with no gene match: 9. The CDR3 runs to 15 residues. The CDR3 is CASSQTGQGLSPLHF. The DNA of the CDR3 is TGTGCCAGCAGCCAGACAGGACAGGGACTTTCACCCCTCCACTTT.

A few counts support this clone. This chain's CDR3 is CASSAHPGDTQYF. The CDR3 nucleotides read TGTGCCAGCAGCGCCCACCCTGGAGATACGCAGTATTTT. The chain uses TRBV9 and TRBJ2-3; D unclear. Germline CDR1 and CDR2: SGDLS and YYNGEE. The CDR3 is 13 residues long. V was pared by 3 bases and J by 5 bases, with 10 bases between.

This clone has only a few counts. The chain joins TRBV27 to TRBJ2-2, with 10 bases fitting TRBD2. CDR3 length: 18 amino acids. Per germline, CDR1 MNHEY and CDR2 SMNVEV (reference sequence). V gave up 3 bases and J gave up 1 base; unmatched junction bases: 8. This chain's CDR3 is CASSFSLAGAQNTGELFF. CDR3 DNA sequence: TGTGCCAGCAGTTTCTCGCTAGCGGGGGCCCAGAACACCGGGGAGCTGTTTTTT.

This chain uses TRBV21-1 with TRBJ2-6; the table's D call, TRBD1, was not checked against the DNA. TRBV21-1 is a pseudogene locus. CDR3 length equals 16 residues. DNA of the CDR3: TGTGCCAGCGTCGACAGTAGAGTCGCTGGGGCCAACGTCCTGACTTTC. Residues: CASVDSRVAGANVLTF.

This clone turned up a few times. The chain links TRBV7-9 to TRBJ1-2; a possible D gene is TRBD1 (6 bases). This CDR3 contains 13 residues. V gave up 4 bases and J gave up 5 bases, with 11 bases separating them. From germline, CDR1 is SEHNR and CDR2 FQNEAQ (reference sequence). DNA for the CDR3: TGTGCCAGCAGCTCGGGGGCGTTATATGGCTACACCTTC. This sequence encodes CASSSGALYGYTF.

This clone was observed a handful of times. Here the CDR3 reads CASSFPGVRGYTF. Written as DNA, the CDR3 is TGTGCCAGCAGCTTCCCAGGGGTACGCGGCTACACCTTC. The rearrangement links TRBV5-4 to TRBJ1-2, with D possibly being TRBD1 (6 bases). The CDR3 is made up of 13 amino acids. The germline CDR1 and CDR2 sequences are SGHNT and YYREEE (reference sequence). The ends were cut back, 2 bases at V and 8 bases at J, with 13 bases in the middle.

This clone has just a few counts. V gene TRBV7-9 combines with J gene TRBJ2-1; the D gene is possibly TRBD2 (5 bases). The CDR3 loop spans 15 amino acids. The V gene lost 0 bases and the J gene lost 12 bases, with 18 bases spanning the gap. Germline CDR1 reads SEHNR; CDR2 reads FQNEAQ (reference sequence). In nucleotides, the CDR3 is TGTGCCAGCAGCTTAGCGGGCCTGAAGGGAGAGGGGCAGTTCTTC. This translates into CASSLAGLKGEGQFF.

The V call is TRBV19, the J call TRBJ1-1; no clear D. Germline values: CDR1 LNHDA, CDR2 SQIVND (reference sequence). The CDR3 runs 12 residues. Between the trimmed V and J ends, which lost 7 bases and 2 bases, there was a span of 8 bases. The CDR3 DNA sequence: TGTGCCAGTAAAGAGCTTAACACTGAAGCTTTCTTT. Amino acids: CASKELNTEAFF.

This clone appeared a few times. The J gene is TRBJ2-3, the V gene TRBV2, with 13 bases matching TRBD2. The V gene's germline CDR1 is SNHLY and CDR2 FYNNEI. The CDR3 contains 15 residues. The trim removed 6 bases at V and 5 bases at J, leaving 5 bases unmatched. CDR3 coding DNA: TGTGCCAGCAGGGGGACTAGCGGGACGGTAGATACGCAGTATTTT. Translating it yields CASRGTSGTVDTQYF.

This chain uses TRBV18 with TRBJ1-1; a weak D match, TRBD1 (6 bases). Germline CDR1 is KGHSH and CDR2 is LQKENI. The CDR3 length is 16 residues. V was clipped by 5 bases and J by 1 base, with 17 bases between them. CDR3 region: CASSLKGQNGNTEAFF. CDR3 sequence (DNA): TGTGCCAGCTCATTAAAGGGACAAAACGGGAACACTGAAGCTTTCTTT.

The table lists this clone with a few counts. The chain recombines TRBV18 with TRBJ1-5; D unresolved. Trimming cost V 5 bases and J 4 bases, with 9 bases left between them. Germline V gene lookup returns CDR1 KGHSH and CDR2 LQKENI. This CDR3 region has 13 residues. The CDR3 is CASSMDENQPQHF. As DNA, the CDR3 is TGTGCCAGCTCAATGGACGAGAATCAGCCCCAGCATTTT.

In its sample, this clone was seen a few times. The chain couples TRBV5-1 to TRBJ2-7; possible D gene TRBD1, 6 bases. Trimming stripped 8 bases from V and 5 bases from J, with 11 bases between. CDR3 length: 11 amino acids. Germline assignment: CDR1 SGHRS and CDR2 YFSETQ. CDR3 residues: CASRQEDEQYF. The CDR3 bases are TGCGCCAGTCGACAGGAGGACGAGCAGTACTTC.

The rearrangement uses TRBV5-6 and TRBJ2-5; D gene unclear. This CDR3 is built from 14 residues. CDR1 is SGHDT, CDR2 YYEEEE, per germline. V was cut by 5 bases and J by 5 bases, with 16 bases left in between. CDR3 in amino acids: CASSLARSSETQYF. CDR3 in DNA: TGTGCCAGCAGTCTTGCCCGGTCCAGTGAGACCCAGTACTTC.